What follows is one TCR beta chain and its context. V shed 4 bases, J shed 6 bases, and the junction held 10 bases outside the gene matches. This CDR3 region has 14 residues. Germline CDR1 is SGHNT and CDR2 is YYREEE (reference sequence). This sample was included in a study of tumor-infiltrating lymphocytes in localized non-small cell lung cancer. Only in-frame clones appear in the TCRdb table, and some are missing; sequencing was by immunoSEQ multiplex PCR. The table records 9,000 or so clones, about 80% of them present only once. The sequenced sample was uninvolved lung tissue not adjacent to the tumor. V and J are TRBV5-4 and TRBJ2-7; 7 positions match TRBD1. This clonotype originated in a human donor with non-small cell lung cancer. This CDR3 reads CASSGTGDPGEQYF. As DNA, the CDR3 is TGTGCCAGCAGCGGCACAGGGGACCCCGGCGAGCAGTACTTC.